This record looks at one T cell receptor beta chain sequence and its context. Its specificity is unknown. Amplification of TCR beta CDR3 regions was performed using RNA transcripts as template. First-round RT-PCR targeting the TCR CDR3 was performed with the HTBI primer set. One entry per CDR3 protein results from TCRdb running MiXCR on the multiplex PCR reads. There are under 300,000 distinct CDR3 sequences in the sample; approximately 14% occur only once, and 30% to 35% lies in the top ten. This record comes from a study of T cells in Graves' hyperthyroidism and ophthalmopathy. Broader study findings: Prediction of ophthalmopathy progression came a median approximately 6.5 months pre-onset. Most thyroid clonotypes that were expanded above 0.001 also turned up in blood.

This receptor was obtained from a woman aged 50 to 60 with Graves' hyperthyroidism that later progressed to Graves' ophthalmopathy. The sample was blood.

In nucleotides, the CDR3 is TGTGCCAGCAGCTTAGAGGCAGAGTACGAGCAGTACTTC. Its translation: CASSLEAEYEQYF. The genes are TRBV7-2 and TRBJ2-7; D is unclear. The CDR3 is 13 residues long. Germline V gene sequence: CDR1 SGHTA, CDR2 FQGNSA. Trimming shortened V by 1 base and J by 4 bases, and 8 bases separated the two germline ends. The complete variable domain, with remaining parts taken from reference TRBV7-2 and TRBJ2-7, reads GAGVSQSPSNKVTEKGKDVELRCDPISGHTALYWYRQSLGQGLEFLIYFQGNSAPDKSGLPSDRFSAERTGGSVSTLTIQRTQQEDSAVYLCASSLEAEYEQYFGPGTRLTVT.